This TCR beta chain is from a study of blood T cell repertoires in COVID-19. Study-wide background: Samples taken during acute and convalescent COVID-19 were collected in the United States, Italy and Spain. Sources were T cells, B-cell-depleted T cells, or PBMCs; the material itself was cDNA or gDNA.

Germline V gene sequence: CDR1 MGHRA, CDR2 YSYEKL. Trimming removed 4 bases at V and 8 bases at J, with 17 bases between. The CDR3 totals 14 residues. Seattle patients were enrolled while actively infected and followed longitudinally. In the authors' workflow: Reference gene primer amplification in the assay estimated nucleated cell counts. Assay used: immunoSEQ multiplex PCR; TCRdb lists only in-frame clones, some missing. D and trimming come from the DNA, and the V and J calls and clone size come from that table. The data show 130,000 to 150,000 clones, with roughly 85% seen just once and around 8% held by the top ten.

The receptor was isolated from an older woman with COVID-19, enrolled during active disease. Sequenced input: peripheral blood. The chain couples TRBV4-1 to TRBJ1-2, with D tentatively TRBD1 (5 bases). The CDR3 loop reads CASSLQEGQGGYTF. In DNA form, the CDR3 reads TGCGCCAGCAGCCTACAGGAGGGGCAGGGCGGCTACACCTTC.